This passage covers 30 T cell receptor beta chains from one sample sequenced in a study of OX40 agonist ivuxolimab in advanced cancers. Profiling relied on immunoSEQ multiplex PCR, and the TCRdb table lists in-frame clones only, not all of them. Counted here are about 24,000 clones, roughly 75% occurring once; the ten biggest clones make up over 1.1%. Sequencing was performed on CD4+ or CD8+ T cells sorted from blood, taken in a trial of the OX40 agonist ivuxolimab. These receptors were taken from an adult with an advanced solid tumor such as melanoma, head and neck, liver or kidney cancer.

The chain carries TRBV4-1 and TRBJ1-5; D is perhaps TRBD1 (6 bases). The CDR3 runs to 15 residues. From germline, CDR1 is MGHRA and CDR2 YSYEKL. Trimming removed 4 bases from V and 3 bases from J, with 13 bases in between. The CDR3 spells CASSPGGGLNQPQHF. CDR3 in DNA: TGCGCCAGCAGCCCCGGAGGGGGACTCAATCAGCCCCAGCATTTT.

This clone was observed a few times. The J gene is TRBJ2-3, the V gene TRBV7-2, with no clear D. Germline V lookup: CDR1 SGHTA, CDR2 FQGNSA. The CDR3 spans 13 residues. V shed 5 bases and J shed 6 bases, with 12 bases lying between them. The CDR3 spells CASSVSIGDTQYF. As DNA, the CDR3 is TGTGCCAGCAGCGTCTCGATAGGGGATACGCAGTATTTT.

This sequence joins TRBV7-2 and TRBJ1-3, with D possibly TRBD1 on 6 matching bases. Germline CDR1 reads SGHTA; CDR2 reads FQGNSA. Trimming removed 5 bases at V and 4 bases at J, with 15 bases between. The CDR3 has 15 amino acids. The CDR3 is CASSPQTGPGNTIYF. The CDR3 DNA is TGTGCCAGCAGCCCGCAGACAGGACCGGGAAACACCATATATTTT. Full variable domain (missing parts from reference TRBV7-2 and TRBJ1-3): GAGVSQSPSNKVTEKGKDVELRCDPISGHTALYWYRQSLGQGLEFLIYFQGNSAPDKSGLPSDRFSAERTGGSVSTLTIQRTQQEDSAVYLCASSPQTGPGNTIYFGEGSWLTVV.

The chain joins TRBV7-8 to TRBJ2-3; TRBD2 is a possible D gene (5 bases). Germline values: CDR1 SGHVS, CDR2 FQNEAQ. Trimming pared 6 bases from V and 9 bases from J, leaving 10 bases between. CDR3 length: 11 amino acids. As DNA, the CDR3 is TGTGCCAGCAGTCGGGAAAGAACGCAGTATTTT. Translated, it gives CASSRERTQYF.

The chain is built from TRBV7-9 and TRBJ2-3, with 10 bases lining up with TRBD2. Germline V gene lookup returns CDR1 SEHNR and CDR2 FQNEAQ (reference sequence). The junction had 7 bases not matched to a gene; V was cut back by 5 bases and J by 5 bases. The CDR3 spans 15 residues. CDR3 bases: TGTGCCAGCAGCCCAGCTAGCGGGAGAGTAGATACGCAGTATTTT. Translation gives CASSPASGRVDTQYF.

The chain uses TRBV29-1 and TRBJ2-3; possible D gene TRBD2, 6 bases. Per germline, CDR1 SQVTM and CDR2 ANQGSEA. The CDR3 is made up of 13 amino acids. Trimming removed 7 bases at V and 4 bases at J, with 15 bases between. The CDR3 nucleotides read TGCAGCGGGGGAGGTGGTAGTTCAGATACGCAGTATTTT. The encoded protein is CSGGGGSSDTQYF.

The genes are TRBV25-1 and TRBJ1-6; D is undetermined. Per germline, CDR1 MGHDK and CDR2 SYGVNS. The CDR3 has 13 residues. V was cut by 3 bases and J by 7 bases, with 7 bases left in between. In nucleotides, the CDR3 is TGTGCCAGCAGTGATGTCAAGAATTCACCCCTCCACTTT. It is translated as CASSDVKNSPLHF.

The table lists this clone with a count of one. The rearrangement links TRBV7-6 to TRBJ2-3, with 8 bases lining up with TRBD1. Germline V gene data show CDR1 as SGHVS and CDR2 as FNYEAQ. The V segment lost 3 bases and the J segment 4 bases; nucleotides outside the gene matches: 6. There are 15 residues in the CDR3. The CDR3 is CASSFLSGGADTQYF. The DNA of the CDR3 is TGTGCCAGCAGCTTCCTTTCAGGGGGCGCAGATACGCAGTATTTT.

This chain connects TRBV4-3 to TRBJ2-5; D uncertain. Germline V gene sequence: CDR1 LGHNA, CDR2 YSLEER. This CDR3 region has 14 residues. The germline V and J ends were trimmed by 0 bases and 5 bases, with 10 bases remaining between them. In DNA, the CDR3 is TGCGCCAGCAGCCAAGATACATGGCCGGAGACCCAGTACTTC. Its protein product is CASSQDTWPETQYF.

This chain uses TRBV7-2 with TRBJ2-2; the match to TRBD2 covers 8 bases. The CDR3 has 16 amino acids. Trimming removed 3 bases from V and 3 bases from J; junction bases left unmatched: 6. CDR1 SGHTA and CDR2 FQGNSA come from the germline V gene. The CDR3 protein is CASSFVSGRDTGELFF. The DNA of the CDR3 is TGTGCCAGCAGCTTTGTCAGCGGGAGAGACACCGGGGAGCTGTTTTTT.

The rearrangement links TRBV27 to TRBJ1-1, with no clear D. Germline CDR1 and CDR2: MNHEY and SMNVEV (reference sequence). This CDR3 contains 14 residues. Trimming removed 5 bases at V and 8 bases at J, with 18 bases between. CDR3 in amino acids: CASSRGRNNREAFF. CDR3 nucleotides: TGTGCCAGCAGTCGCGGACGGAACAACAGAGAAGCTTTCTTT.

The chain combines TRBV19 with TRBJ1-5; 9 positions match TRBD1. Germline V gives CDR1 LNHDA, CDR2 SQIVND (reference sequence). The J segment lost 6 bases and the V segment lost 4 bases, leaving 7 bases of the junction unmatched. The CDR3 contains 15 residues. For the CDR3, the DNA is TGTGCCAGTAGTACGGGACAGGGTGGAGGTCAGCCCCAGCATTTT. Translated: CASSTGQGGGQPQHF.

This clone showed up just once. This CDR3 reads CASRALTGGQETQYF. In DNA form, the CDR3 reads TGTGCCAGCAGGGCCCTCACAGGGGGCCAAGAGACCCAGTACTTC. The chain recombines TRBV27 with TRBJ2-5; TRBD1 agrees at 8 bases. Germline CDR1 and CDR2: MNHEY and SMNVEV (reference sequence). This CDR3 region has 15 residues. The V gene end was trimmed by 6 bases and the J gene end by 1 base; junction bases not matched to a gene: 7.

Regarding this clone: The sample holds other DNA sequences that translate to the same CDR3. The chain has TRBV6-4 and TRBJ2-3; D remains ambiguous. CDR1 and CDR2 from the germline V gene are MRHNA and SNTAGT. This CDR3 contains 13 residues. V shed 2 bases and J shed 1 base, with 4 bases lying between them. The CDR3: CASSDEGTDTQYF. The CDR3 DNA sequence: TGTGCCAGCAGTGACGAGGGCACAGATACGCAGTATTTT.

A few counts support this clone. The chain recombines TRBV9 with TRBJ1-2, with D maybe TRBD1 (5 bases). This CDR3 is built from 13 residues. The V gene lost 3 bases and the J gene lost 8 bases, with 14 bases spanning the gap. Germline V gene lookup returns CDR1 SGDLS and CDR2 YYNGEE. The CDR3 DNA reads TGTGCCAGCAGCGCAGACGGGGCACCGGGCTACACCTTC. Encoded protein: CASSADGAPGYTF. The entire variable domain, with the rest obtained from reference TRBV9 and TRBJ1-2, is as follows: DSGVTQTPKHLITATGQRVTLRCSPRSGDLSVYWYQQSLDQGLQFLIQYYNGEERAKGNILERFSAQQFPDLHSELNLSSLELGDSALYFCASSADGAPGYTFGSGTRLTVV.

The chain couples TRBV28 to TRBJ2-3, with 8 bases aligning to TRBD1. The CDR3 runs to 16 residues. V trimming: 5 bases; J trimming: 4 bases; junction bases outside the gene matches: 11. In germline, CDR1 is MDHEN, CDR2 SYDVKM. CDR3 DNA: TGTGCCAGCAGTGACCCCAGGGGGCGCCTCGCAGATACGCAGTATTTT. Protein sequence: CASSDPRGRLADTQYF.

On this clone: An end of the junction does not agree with germline; a read error may underlie this. Other DNA sequences in the same sample also yield this CDR3. V and J are TRBV15 and TRBJ2-1; 9 nucleotides match TRBD1. The CDR3 totals 16 residues. CDR1 is LNHNV and CDR2 is YYDKDF in the germline V gene (reference sequence). CDR3 nucleotide sequence: TGCGCCACCAGCAGAGAGGGGACAGGGCGATACAATGAGCAGTTCTTC. Protein product: CATSREGTGRYNEQFF. Together with reference TRBV15 and TRBJ2-1, the CDR3 gives the full variable domain: DAMVIQNPRYQVTQFGKPVTLSCSQTLNHNVMYWYQQKSSQAPKLLFHYYDKDFNNEADTPDNFQSRRPNTSFCFLDIRSPGLGDTAMYLCATSREGTGRYNEQFFGPGTRLTVL.

V usage is TRBV28 and J usage is TRBJ1-2; no clear D gene. There are 14 residues in the CDR3. The ends were cut back, 2 bases at V and 5 bases at J, with 12 bases in the middle. Germline CDR1 MDHEN, CDR2 SYDVKM. The CDR3 nucleotides read TGTGCCAGCAGTTTAGAGGCTGCGGGTTATGGCTACACCTTC. Translating it yields CASSLEAAGYGYTF.

The chain employs TRBV9 and TRBJ1-6; a weak D match, TRBD1 (5 bases). CDR1 and CDR2 from the germline V gene are SGDLS and YYNGEE. Trimming left V 0 bases short and J 6 bases short, with 10 bases between. The CDR3 covers 15 residues. In nucleotides, the CDR3 is TGTGCCAGCAGCGTAGAAGGGACGGCTAATTCACCCCTCCACTTT. Its protein product is CASSVEGTANSPLHF.

The chain employs TRBV5-5 and TRBJ2-1; TRBD1 agrees at 9 bases. Unmatched junction bases numbered 6, after V lost 4 bases and J lost 4 bases. The CDR3 totals 15 residues. Germline V lookup: CDR1 SGHKS, CDR2 YYEKEE (reference sequence). CDR3 protein: CASSLDRGIYNEQFF. CDR3 DNA: TGTGCCAGCAGCCTTGACAGGGGGATTTACAATGAGCAGTTCTTC.

As concerns this clone: A much larger clone differs by one base, so this may be a read error. The V and J genes are TRBV6-4 and TRBJ2-2; D remains unclear. This CDR3 region has 13 residues. Trimming took off 0 bases at V and 4 bases at J, with 3 bases between the two ends. Germline V lookup: CDR1 MRHNA, CDR2 SNTAGT. The CDR3: CASSDSATGELFF. CDR3 in DNA: TGTGCCAGCAGTGACTCGGCCACCGGGGAGCTGTTTTTT.

This chain uses TRBV7-2 with TRBJ2-7; unclear D gene. Germline values: CDR1 SGHTA, CDR2 FQGNSA. This CDR3 spans 14 amino acids. Trimming removed 5 bases at V and 3 bases at J, with 14 bases between. CDR3 nucleotides: TGTGCCAGCAGCATCCCCCCGACTCTCTACGAGCAGTACTTC. It translates to CASSIPPTLYEQYF.

The chain couples TRBV6-6 to TRBJ2-7; D possibly corresponds to TRBD2 (5 bases). This CDR3 region has 13 residues. V lost 6 bases and J 4 bases, leaving 13 bases between the germline ends. Per germline, CDR1 MNHNY and CDR2 SVGAGI (reference sequence). This chain's CDR3 is CASRRAGLYEQYF. The CDR3 coding sequence is TGTGCCAGCAGAAGGGCAGGACTGTACGAGCAGTACTTC.

The chain is built from TRBV7-2 and TRBJ1-3; D is uncertain. CDR1 is SGHTA, CDR2 FQGNSA, per germline. V lost 4 bases to trimming and J lost 0 bases, with 13 bases between them. The length of the CDR3 is 16 residues. CDR3 nucleotides: TGTGCCAGCAGCTCTCGCGCGTCTGGCTCTGGAAACACCATATATTTT. Amino acids: CASSSRASGSGNTIYF.

The chain combines TRBV7-2 with TRBJ2-2; the D gene is possibly TRBD2 (6 bases). The CDR3 runs 16 residues. Trimming took off 3 bases at V and 0 bases at J, with 11 bases between the two ends. Germline assignment: CDR1 SGHTA and CDR2 FQGNSA. In DNA, the CDR3 is TGTGCCAGCAGCTTGGCAGGAGGGACGAACACCGGGGAGCTGTTTTTT. Translated: CASSLAGGTNTGELFF.

V gene TRBV28 combines with J gene TRBJ1-2, with 9 bases that match TRBD1. V gave up 6 bases and J gave up 3 bases; unmatched junction bases: 2. This CDR3 region has 13 residues. Germline assignment: CDR1 MDHEN and CDR2 SYDVKM. The CDR3 region is CASRGTGHYGYTF. CDR3 nucleotide sequence: TGTGCCAGCAGAGGGACAGGGCACTATGGCTACACCTTC.

The chain is built from TRBV4-2 and TRBJ1-6, with a possible D match to TRBD1 (5 bases). CDR1 and CDR2 from the germline V gene are LGHNA and YNFKEQ. With 4 bases removed from V and 5 bases from J, the gap between germline ends came to 15 bases. This CDR3 has 16 residues. The CDR3 here is CASSLENRGNNSPLHF. CDR3 nucleotides: TGTGCCAGCAGCCTTGAAAACCGGGGGAATAATTCACCCCTCCACTTT.

The chain is built from TRBV19 and TRBJ2-1; TRBD1 matches at 9 bases. J lost 4 bases, V lost 9 bases, and 7 bases had no gene match. CDR1 LNHDA and CDR2 SQIVND come from the germline V gene (reference sequence). This CDR3 spans 14 amino acids. This chain's CDR3 is CASNDRGMYNEQFF. The CDR3 DNA is TGTGCCAGCAACGACAGGGGGATGTACAATGAGCAGTTCTTC.

The J gene is TRBJ2-1, the V gene TRBV7-9; D is perhaps TRBD2 (5 bases). Germline V gene lookup returns CDR1 SEHNR and CDR2 FQNEAQ (reference sequence). CDR3 size: 16 residues. V was pared by 1 base and J by 2 bases, with 12 bases between. CDR3 DNA sequence: TGTGCCAGCAGCTTAGGAGCTAGCTGGACCTACAATGAGCAGTTCTTC. It specifies CASSLGASWTYNEQFF.

The chain has TRBV6-5 and TRBJ2-2; D unresolved. V was pared by 7 bases and J by 1 base, with 10 bases between. Germline values: CDR1 MNHEY, CDR2 SVGAGI. There are 14 residues in the CDR3. The CDR3 region has the DNA TGTGCCAGCACTCCCCGACGGAACACCGGGGAGCTGTTTTTT. It translates to CASTPRRNTGELFF.